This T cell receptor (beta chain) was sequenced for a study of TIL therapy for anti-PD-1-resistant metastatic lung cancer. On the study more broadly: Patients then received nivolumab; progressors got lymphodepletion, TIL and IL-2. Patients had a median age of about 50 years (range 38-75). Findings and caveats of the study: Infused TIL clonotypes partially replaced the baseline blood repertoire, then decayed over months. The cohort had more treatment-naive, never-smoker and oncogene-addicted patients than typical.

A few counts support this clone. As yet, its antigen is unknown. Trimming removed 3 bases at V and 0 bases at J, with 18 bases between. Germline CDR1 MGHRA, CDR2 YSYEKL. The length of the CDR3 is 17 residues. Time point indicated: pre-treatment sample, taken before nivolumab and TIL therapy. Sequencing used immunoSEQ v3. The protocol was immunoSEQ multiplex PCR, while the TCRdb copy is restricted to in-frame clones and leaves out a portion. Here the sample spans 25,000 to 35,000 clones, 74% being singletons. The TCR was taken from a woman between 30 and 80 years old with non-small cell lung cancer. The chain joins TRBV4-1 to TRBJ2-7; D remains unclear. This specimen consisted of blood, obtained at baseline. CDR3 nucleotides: TGCGCCAGCAGCCATCCCCTTTCGGGCCCTAGCTCCTACGAGCAGTACTTC. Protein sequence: CASSHPLSGPSSYEQYF.